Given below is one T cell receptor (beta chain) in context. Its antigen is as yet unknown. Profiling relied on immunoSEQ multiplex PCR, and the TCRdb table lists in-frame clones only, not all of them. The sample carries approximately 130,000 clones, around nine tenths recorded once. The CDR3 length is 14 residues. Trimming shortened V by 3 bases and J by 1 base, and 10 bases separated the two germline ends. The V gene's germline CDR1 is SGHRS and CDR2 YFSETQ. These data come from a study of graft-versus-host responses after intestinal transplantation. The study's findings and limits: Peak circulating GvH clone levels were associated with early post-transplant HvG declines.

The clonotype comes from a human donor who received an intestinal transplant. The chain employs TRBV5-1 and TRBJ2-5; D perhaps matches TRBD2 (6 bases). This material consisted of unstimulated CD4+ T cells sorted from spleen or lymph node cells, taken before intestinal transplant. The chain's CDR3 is CASSSGTVQETQYF. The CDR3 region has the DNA TGCGCCAGCAGCTCGGGGACTGTCCAAGAGACCCAGTACTTC.